The rows below give T cell receptor beta chains drawn from one sample of a study of early T cells in non-severe SARS-CoV-2 infection. TCRdb ran MiXCR on the 5' RACE reads and lists one entry per CDR3 protein. Among some 51,000 distinct CDR3 sequences listed, about 15% were seen once. This specimen was whole blood, taken at baseline. These receptors all stem from an adult who was a healthcare worker with PCR-confirmed SARS-CoV-2 infection or an uninfected control (not recorded which). CDR3s include the opening cysteine and the closing phenylalanine or tryptophan.

TRBV28	TRBJ2-7	CASSFSSRDVLYEQYF
TRBV11-2	TRBJ2-1	CASSPGQRRSREQFF
TRBV29-1	TRBJ2-7	CSVAGTAYYEQYF
TRBV6-2/TRBV6-3	TRBJ2-1	CASRPDWRLNNEQFF
TRBV27	TRBJ2-3	CASSLIRGRGTDTQYF
TRBV27	TRBJ1-6	CASRGTSNSPLHF
TRBV4-1	TRBJ1-2	CASRQALGQISNYGYTF
TRBV6-2/TRBV6-3	TRBJ1-1	CASSRAGTATLGAFF
TRBV29-1	TRBJ1-2	CSVEPGGADYGYTF
TRBV7-8	TRBJ1-1	CASSAGTGRTEAFF
TRBV19	TRBJ1-4	CASTSDGWWQGPNEKLFF
TRBV5-6	TRBJ2-7	CASNPLRANLAKEQYF
TRBV12-3/TRBV12-4	TRBJ1-2	CASNNPRESGGYTF
TRBV9	TRBJ2-3	CATTVIDTQYF
TRBV6-5	TRBJ2-5	CASSYGRLQETQYF
TRBV7-9	TRBJ1-6	CASSPPGGGNSPLHF
TRBV5-1	TRBJ2-7	CASSLSTGSGEQYF
TRBV10-3	TRBJ2-1	CAISELQGADEQFF
TRBV28	TRBJ2-3	CASSWTGRDPHAPDTQYF
TRBV20-1	TRBJ2-2	CSARDDRTGELFF
TRBV30	TRBJ1-2	CAWSATGHGYTF
TRBV4-2	TRBJ2-7	CASSQDRDFSYEQYF
TRBV28	TRBJ1-1	CASSLGQGLAFF
TRBV7-2	TRBJ1-6	CASSFRIRDNSPLHF
TRBV10-2	TRBJ2-3	CASSEYPLAGLADTQYF
TRBV12-3/TRBV12-4	TRBJ1-5	CASRGTGNNQPQHF
TRBV28	TRBJ1-1	CARRLQGLTEAFF
TRBV20-1	TRBJ1-5	CSAAARSNQPQHF
TRBV27	TRBJ2-7	CASSTGAYEQYF
TRBV6-5	TRBJ1-3	CTSRYVGPGGSGNTIYF
TRBV7-9	TRBJ1-3	CASSLGGGSRSGNTIYF
TRBV11-2	TRBJ1-5	CASSSEWGQPQHF
TRBV5-5	TRBJ1-1	CASSLGEHEAFF
TRBV29-1	TRBJ2-2	CSIGLAANTGELFF
TRBV27	TRBJ2-1	CASSLSGSGLYNEQFF
TRBV20-1	TRBJ2-2	CSARIAGVITGELFF
TRBV6-1	TRBJ2-3	CASTRDRVSDTQYF
TRBV5-6	TRBJ1-1	CASSLFRLGTEAFF
TRBV4-1	TRBJ1-6	CASSQETQGAFNSPLHF
TRBV5-1	TRBJ2-2	CASSLVGRGLGGELFF
TRBV7-2	TRBJ2-3	CASSLGSRGDTQYF
TRBV6-4	TRBJ1-3	CASRTLTGSSGNTIYF
TRBV5-1	TRBJ2-3	CASSSERVTDTQYF
TRBV5-1	TRBJ1-1	CASRQGVGTEAFF
TRBV2	TRBJ1-3	CASSIQGPQGGNTIYF
TRBV5-4	TRBJ2-3	CASSSAPSSTDTQYF
TRBV3-1	TRBJ2-3	CASSQVGGARDTQYF
TRBV2	TRBJ2-7	CASRLLGHEQYF
TRBV20-1	TRBJ2-7	CSARIGTGAYEQYF
TRBV12-3/TRBV12-4	TRBJ1-1	CASSLFRETEAFF
TRBV20-1	TRBJ2-2	CSANERGTGELFF
TRBV5-6	TRBJ1-5	CASSFGYQPQHF
TRBV4-1	TRBJ1-5	CASSQDDRADHSDQPQHF